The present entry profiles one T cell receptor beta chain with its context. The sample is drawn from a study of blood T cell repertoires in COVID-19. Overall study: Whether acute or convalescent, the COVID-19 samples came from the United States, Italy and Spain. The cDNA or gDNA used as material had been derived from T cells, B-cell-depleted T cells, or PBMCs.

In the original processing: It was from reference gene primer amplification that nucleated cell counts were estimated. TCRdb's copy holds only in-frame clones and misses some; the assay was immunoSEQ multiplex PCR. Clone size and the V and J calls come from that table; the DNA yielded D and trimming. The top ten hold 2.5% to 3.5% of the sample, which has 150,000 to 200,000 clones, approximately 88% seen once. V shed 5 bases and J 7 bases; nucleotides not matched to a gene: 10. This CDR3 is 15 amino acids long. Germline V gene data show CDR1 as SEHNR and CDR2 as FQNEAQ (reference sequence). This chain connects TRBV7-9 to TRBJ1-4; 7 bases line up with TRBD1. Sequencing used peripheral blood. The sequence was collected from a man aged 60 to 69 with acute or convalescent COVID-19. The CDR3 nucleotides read TGTGCCAGCAGCCAGTCGACAGGGTTGAGTGAAAAACTGTTTTTT. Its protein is CASSQSTGLSEKLFF.